This TCR beta chain was obtained from a study of CD4+ T cells in melanoma. The CDR3 loop spans 16 amino acids. The trim removed 2 bases at V and 9 bases at J, leaving 10 bases unmatched. Germline V gene sequence: CDR1 SGHTA, CDR2 FQGTGA. Profiled with immunoSEQ multiplex PCR; TCRdb holds only in-frame clones, not every one. Of some 15,000 clones detected, over 80% appear once; the ten largest clones hold 6.4%. This clone was picked up a small number of times. Sequencing was performed on cells from a culture (not recorded whether cultured in vitro). This clonotype was obtained from a human donor with melanoma. This chain uses TRBV7-3 with TRBJ2-1; the match to TRBD2 covers 10 bases. This CDR3 reads CASSLASSGGIGEQFF. DNA for the CDR3: TGTGCCAGCAGCTTAGCCTCTAGCGGGGGAATAGGTGAGCAGTTCTTC.